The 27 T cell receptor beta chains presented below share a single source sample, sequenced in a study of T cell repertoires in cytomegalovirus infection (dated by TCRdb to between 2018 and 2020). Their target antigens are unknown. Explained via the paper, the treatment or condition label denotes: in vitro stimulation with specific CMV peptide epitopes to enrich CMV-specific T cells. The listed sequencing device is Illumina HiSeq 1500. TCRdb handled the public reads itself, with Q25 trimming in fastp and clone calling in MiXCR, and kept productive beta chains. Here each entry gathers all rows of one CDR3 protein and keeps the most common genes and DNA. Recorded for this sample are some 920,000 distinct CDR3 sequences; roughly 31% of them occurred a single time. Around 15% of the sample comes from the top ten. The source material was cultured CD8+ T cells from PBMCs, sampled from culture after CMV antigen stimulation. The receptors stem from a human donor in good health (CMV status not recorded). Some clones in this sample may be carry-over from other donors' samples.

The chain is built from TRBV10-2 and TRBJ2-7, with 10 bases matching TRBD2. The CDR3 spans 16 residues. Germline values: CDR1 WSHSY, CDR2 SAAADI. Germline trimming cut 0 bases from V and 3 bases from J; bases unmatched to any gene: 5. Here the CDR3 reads CASSESSGGYHYEQYF. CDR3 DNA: TGCGCCAGCAGTGAGTCTAGCGGGGGGTACCACTACGAGCAGTACTTC.

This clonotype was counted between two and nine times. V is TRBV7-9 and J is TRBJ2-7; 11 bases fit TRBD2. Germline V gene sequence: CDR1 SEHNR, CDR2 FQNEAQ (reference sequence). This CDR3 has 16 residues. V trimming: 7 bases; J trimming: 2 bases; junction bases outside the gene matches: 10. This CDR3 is CASTLTSGAKTYEQYF. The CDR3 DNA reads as TGTGCCAGCACCCTGACTAGCGGGGCGAAGACCTACGAGCAGTACTTC.

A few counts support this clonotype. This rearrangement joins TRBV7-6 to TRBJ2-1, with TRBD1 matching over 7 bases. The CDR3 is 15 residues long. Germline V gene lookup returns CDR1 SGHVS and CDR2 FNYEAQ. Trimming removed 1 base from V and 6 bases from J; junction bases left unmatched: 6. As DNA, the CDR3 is TGTGCCAGCAGCTTAGGGACAGGCTCTAGCAATGAGCAGTTCTTC. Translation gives CASSLGTGSSNEQFF.

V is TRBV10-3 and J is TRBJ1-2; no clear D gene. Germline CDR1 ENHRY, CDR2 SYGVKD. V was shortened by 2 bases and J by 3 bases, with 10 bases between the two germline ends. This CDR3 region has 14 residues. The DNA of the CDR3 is TGTGCCATCAGTGAGCCAGAACATGACTATGGCTACACCTTC. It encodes CAISEPEHDYGYTF.

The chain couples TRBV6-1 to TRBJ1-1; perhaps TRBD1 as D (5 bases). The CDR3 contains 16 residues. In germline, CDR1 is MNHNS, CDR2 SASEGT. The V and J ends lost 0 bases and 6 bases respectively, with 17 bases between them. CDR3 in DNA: TGTGCCAGCAGTGAAGCGCTTCGGGACCCCCTGGCTGAAGCTTTCTTT. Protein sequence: CASSEALRDPLAEAFF.

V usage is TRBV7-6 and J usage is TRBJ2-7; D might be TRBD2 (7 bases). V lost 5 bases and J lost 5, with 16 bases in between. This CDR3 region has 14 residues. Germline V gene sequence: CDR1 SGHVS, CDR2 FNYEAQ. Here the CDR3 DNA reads TGTGCCAGCAGCGCCGGGGGCGGGGGCGACGAGCAGTACGTC. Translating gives CASSAGGGGDEQYV.

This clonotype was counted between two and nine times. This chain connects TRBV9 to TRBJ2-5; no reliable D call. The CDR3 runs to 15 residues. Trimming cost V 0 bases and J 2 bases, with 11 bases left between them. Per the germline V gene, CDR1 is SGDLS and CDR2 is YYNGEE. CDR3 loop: CASSVAGIPQETQYF. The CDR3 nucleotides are TGTGCCAGCAGCGTAGCTGGTATCCCTCAAGAGACCCAGTACTTC. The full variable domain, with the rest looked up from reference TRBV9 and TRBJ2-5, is DSGVTQTPKHLITATGQRVTLRCSPRSGDLSVYWYQQSLDQGLQFLIQYYNGEERAKGNILERFSAQQFPDLHSELNLSSLELGDSALYFCASSVAGIPQETQYFGPGTRLLVL.

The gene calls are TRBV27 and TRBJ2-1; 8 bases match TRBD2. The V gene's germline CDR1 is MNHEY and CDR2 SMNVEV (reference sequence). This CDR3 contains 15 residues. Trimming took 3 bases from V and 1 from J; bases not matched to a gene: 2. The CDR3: CASSFASGSYNEQFF. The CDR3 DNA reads TGTGCCAGCAGTTTTGCTAGCGGGTCCTACAATGAGCAGTTCTTC.

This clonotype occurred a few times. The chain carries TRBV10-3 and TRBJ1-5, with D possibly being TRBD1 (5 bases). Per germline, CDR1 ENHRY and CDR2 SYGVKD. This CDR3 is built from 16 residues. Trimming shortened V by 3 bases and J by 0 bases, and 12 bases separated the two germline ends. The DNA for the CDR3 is TGTGCCATCAGTGACCGCGGGACGGTTAGCAATCAGCCCCAGCATTTT. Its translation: CAISDRGTVSNQPQHF.

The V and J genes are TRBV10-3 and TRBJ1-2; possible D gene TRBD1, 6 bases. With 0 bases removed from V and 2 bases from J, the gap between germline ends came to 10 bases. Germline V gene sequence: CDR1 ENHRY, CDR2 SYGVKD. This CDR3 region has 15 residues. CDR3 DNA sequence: TGTGCCATCAGTGAGTCCCCGGGGGCGAACTATGGCTACACCTTC. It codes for CAISESPGANYGYTF.

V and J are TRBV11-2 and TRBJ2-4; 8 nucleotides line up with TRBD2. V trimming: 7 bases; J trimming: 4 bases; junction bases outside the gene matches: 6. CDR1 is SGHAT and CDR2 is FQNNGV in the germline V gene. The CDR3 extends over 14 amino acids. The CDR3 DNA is TGTGCCAGCACCGCCGGGAGGGAGAAAAACATTCAGTACTTC. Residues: CASTAGREKNIQYF.

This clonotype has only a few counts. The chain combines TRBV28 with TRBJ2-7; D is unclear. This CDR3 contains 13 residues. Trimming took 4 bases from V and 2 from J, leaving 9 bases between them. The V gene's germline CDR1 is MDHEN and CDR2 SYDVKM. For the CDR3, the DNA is TGTGCCAGCAGTTCGCCACAAGCCTACGAGCAGTACGTC. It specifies CASSSPQAYEQYV.

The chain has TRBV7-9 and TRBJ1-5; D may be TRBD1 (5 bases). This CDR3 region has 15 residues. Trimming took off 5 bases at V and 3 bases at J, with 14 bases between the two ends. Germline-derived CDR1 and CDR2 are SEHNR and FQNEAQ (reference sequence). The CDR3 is CASSIIGDPNQPQHF. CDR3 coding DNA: TGTGCCAGCAGCATAATAGGGGACCCCAATCAGCCCCAGCATTTT.

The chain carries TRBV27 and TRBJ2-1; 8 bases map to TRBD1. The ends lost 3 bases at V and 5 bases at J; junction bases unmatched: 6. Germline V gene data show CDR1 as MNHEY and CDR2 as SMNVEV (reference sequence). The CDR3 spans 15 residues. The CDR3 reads CASSFTTGVHNEQFF. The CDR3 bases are TGTGCCAGCAGTTTTACGACAGGGGTCCACAATGAGCAGTTCTTC.

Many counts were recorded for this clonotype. The CDR3 DNA follows: TGTGCCAGCAGCGAGTCCGGGACCGAAGGAGCCCAGTACTTC. It codes for CASSESGTEGAQYF. V is TRBV7-6 and J is TRBJ2-5; D tentatively fits TRBD1 or TRBD2 (5 bases each). CDR1 SGHVS and CDR2 FNYEAQ come from the germline V gene. The CDR3 runs to 14 residues. V shed 5 bases and J shed 9 bases, with 19 bases lying between them.

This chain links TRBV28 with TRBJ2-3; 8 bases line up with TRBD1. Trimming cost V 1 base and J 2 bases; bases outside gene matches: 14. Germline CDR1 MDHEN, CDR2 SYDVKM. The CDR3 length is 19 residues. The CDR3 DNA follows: TGTGCCAGCAGTTTATACCAGGGGGCGGTTCCTAGCGACACAGATACGCAGTATTTT. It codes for CASSLYQGAVPSDTDTQYF.

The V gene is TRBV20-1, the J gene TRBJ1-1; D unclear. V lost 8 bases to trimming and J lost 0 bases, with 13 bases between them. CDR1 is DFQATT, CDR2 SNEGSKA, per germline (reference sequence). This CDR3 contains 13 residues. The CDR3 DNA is TGCAGTCCTTATATTCCAATGAACACTGAAGCTTTCTTT. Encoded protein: CSPYIPMNTEAFF.

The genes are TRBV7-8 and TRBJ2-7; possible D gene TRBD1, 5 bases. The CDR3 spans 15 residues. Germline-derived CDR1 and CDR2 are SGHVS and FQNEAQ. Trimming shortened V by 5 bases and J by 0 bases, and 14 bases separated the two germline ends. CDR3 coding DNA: TGTGCCAGCAGCCCACAGGTTGGCAGCTCCTACGAGCAGTACTTC. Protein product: CASSPQVGSSYEQYF. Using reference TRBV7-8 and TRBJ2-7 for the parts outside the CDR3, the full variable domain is GAGVSQSPRYKVAKRGQDVALRCDPISGHVSLFWYQQALGQGPEFLTYFQNEAQLDKSGLPSDRFFAERPEGSVSTLKIQRTQQEDSAVYLCASSPQVGSSYEQYFGPGTRLTVT.

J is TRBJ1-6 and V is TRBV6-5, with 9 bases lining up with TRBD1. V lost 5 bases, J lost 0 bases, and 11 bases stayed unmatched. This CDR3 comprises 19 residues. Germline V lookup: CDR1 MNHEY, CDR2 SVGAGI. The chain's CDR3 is CASSTPGTGMASYNSPLHF. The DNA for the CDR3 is TGTGCCAGCAGTACCCCCGGGACAGGGATGGCCTCCTATAATTCACCCCTCCACTTT.

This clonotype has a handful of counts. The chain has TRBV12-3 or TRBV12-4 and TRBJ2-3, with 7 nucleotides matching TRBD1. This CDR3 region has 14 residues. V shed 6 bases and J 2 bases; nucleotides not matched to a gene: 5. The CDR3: CASRWDSSTDTQYF. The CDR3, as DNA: TGTGCCAGCAGGTGGGACAGTTCCACAGATACGCAGTATTTT.

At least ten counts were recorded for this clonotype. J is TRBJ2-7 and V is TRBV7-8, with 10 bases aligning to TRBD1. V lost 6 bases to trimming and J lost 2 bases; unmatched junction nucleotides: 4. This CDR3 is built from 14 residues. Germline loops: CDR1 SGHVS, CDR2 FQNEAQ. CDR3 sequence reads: CASSSGTGAYEQYV. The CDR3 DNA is TGTGCCAGCAGTTCCGGGACAGGGGCCTACGAGCAGTACGTC.

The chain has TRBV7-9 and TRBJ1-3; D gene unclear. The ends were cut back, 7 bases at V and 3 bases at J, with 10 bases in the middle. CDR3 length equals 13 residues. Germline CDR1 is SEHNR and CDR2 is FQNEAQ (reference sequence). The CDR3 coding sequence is TGTGCCAGCATGGCAGCTGATGGAAACACCATATATTTT. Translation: CASMAADGNTIYF.

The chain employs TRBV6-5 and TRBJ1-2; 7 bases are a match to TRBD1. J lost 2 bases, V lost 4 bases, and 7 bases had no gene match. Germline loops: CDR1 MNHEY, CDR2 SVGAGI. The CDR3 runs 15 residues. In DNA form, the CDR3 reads TGTGCCAGCAGTTCGACACAGGGGACGAACTATGGCTACACCTTC. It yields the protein CASSSTQGTNYGYTF.

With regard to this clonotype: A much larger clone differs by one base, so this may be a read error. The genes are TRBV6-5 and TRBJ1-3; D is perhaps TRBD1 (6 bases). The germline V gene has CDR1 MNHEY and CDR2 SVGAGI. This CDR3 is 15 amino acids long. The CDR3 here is CVSSQGTSSGNTIYF. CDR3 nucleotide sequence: TGTGTCAGCAGCCAAGGGACAAGCTCTGGAAACACCATATATTTT.

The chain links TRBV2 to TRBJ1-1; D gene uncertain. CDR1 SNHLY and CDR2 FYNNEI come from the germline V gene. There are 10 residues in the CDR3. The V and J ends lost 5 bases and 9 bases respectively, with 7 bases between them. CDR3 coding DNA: TGTGCCAGCAGTTTTAGTCAAGCTTTCTTT. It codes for CASSFSQAFF.

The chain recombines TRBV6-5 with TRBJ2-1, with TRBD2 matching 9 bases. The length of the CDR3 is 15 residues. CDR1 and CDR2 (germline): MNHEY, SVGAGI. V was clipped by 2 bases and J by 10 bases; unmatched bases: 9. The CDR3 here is CASSYVAGDLGEQFF. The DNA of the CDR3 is TGTGCCAGCAGTTACGTAGCGGGGGACCTAGGGGAGCAGTTCTTC.

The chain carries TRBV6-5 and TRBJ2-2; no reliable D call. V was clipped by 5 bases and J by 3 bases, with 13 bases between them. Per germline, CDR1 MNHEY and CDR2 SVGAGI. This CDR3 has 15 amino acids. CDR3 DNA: TGTGCCAGCAGTCCCTTCATAGCTGACACCGGGGAGCTGTTTTTT. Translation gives CASSPFIADTGELFF.